This is a list of T cell receptor beta chains from one sample in a study of T-cell memory formation after mild COVID-19. TCRdb re-called the 5' RACE reads through MiXCR, storing one row per CDR3 protein. The repertoire holds about 560,000 distinct CDR3 sequences, with about 20% as singletons. The sequenced sample was PBMCs or a T cell subset sorted from them (not recorded which). The source of these receptors is an adult woman who had mild COVID-19 (a few samples of this study predate the infection). Cell type and time point are not known. Each CDR3 is given with its conserved first and last residue. D genes are given only for firm matches. Some rows have no size entry. The others give once, few or many, or a class for an expanded clone.

J gene	clone size	D gene	V gene	CDR3 DNA	CDR3 protein
TRBJ2-7	.	TRBD1	TRBV5-1	TGCGCCAGCAGCGCCCGGGACAGCATCTCCTACGAGCAGTACTTC	CASSARDSISYEQYF
TRBJ1-1	few	.	TRBV9	TGTGCCAGCAGCGTAGTACCGGTGGGGAACACTGAAGCTTTCTTT	CASSVVPVGNTEAFF
TRBJ2-7	.	.	TRBV9	TGTGCCAGCAGCCCCCAGGGCGGTTACGAGCAGTACTTC	CASSPQGGYEQYF
TRBJ1-4	few	TRBD1	TRBV7-9	TGTGCCAGCAGCTCCCAGGGGGCTCGGGACGAAAAACTGTTTTTT	CASSSQGARDEKLFF
TRBJ2-1	.	TRBD2	TRBV12-3/TRBV12-4	TGTGCCAGCAGTCGCCGTCGACTAGCGGGAGTTTTCGATGAGCAGTTCTTC	CASSRRRLAGVFDEQFF
TRBJ2-3	.	TRBD1	TRBV5-1	TGCGCCAGCAGTCGACAGGGGGCTGGCACAGATACGCAGTATTTT	CASSRQGAGTDTQYF
TRBJ2-5	few	TRBD1	TRBV2	TGTGCCAGCACCGGGACAGGCCGGGAGACCCAGTACTTC	CASTGTGRETQYF
TRBJ2-3	.	.	TRBV10-3	TGTGCCATCAGTGAGGGGACTCAAAAAGATACGCAGTATTTT	CAISEGTQKDTQYF
TRBJ2-7	.	.	TRBV7-9	TGTGCCAGCAGCACAAGACACCTCTACGAGCAGTACTTC	CASSTRHLYEQYF
TRBJ2-5	many	.	TRBV12-3/TRBV12-4	TGTGCCAGCAGTTTCAGGGGTGGGGGAGCTAGGGAGACCCAGTACTTC	CASSFRGGGARETQYF
TRBJ2-7	.	.	TRBV6-6	TGTGCCAGCAGTTCCAAATATGTCAGCGAGCAGTACTTC	CASSSKYVSEQYF
TRBJ2-7	.	.	TRBV24-1	TGTGCCACCAGTGATTCGGCTTTGGGGTACGAGCAGTACTTC	CATSDSALGYEQYF
TRBJ1-5	.	.	TRBV20-1	TGCAGTGCTAGTAAAGGGCTACAGCCCCAGCATTTT	CSASKGLQPQHF
TRBJ2-3	few	.	TRBV10-3	TGTGCCATCAGTGAGTCAGATACGCAGTATTTT	CAISESDTQYF
TRBJ2-7	few	.	TRBV7-6	TGTGCCAGCAGCTCCTTGGGCGGGGGCCTTTCCTACGAGCAGTACTTC	CASSSLGGGLSYEQYF
TRBJ2-3	.	TRBD2	TRBV5-1	TGCGCCAGCAGCCTCCGGACTAGCGGGAGTAGCACAGATACGCAGTATTTT	CASSLRTSGSSTDTQYF
TRBJ2-4	few	TRBD1	TRBV7-9	TGTGCCAGCAGCGGCCCCTCCGGGACAGGGTGGGACATTCAGTACTTC	CASSGPSGTGWDIQYF
TRBJ1-6	.	.	TRBV20-1	TGCAGTGCTAGAGATCAGGCAGGGGTCAATTCACCCCTCCACTTT	CSARDQAGVNSPLHF
TRBJ2-7	few	TRBD1	TRBV20-1	TGCAGTGCTAGAATGAGGACAGGGGTAACCTACGAGCAGTACTTC	CSARMRTGVTYEQYF
TRBJ2-7	few	.	TRBV12-3/TRBV12-4	TGTGCCAGCAGTTTCATGTTGAGGGGGGCCTACGAGCAGTACTTC	CASSFMLRGAYEQYF